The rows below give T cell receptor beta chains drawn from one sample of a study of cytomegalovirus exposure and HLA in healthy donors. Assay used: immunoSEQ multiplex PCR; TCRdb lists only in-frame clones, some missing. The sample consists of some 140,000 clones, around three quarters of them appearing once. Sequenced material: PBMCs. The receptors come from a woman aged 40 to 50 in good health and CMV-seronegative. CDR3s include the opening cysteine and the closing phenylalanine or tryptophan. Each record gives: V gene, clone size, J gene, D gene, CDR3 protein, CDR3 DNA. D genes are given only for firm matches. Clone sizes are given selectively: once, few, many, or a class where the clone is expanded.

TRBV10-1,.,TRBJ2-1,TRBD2,CASSETSGDNEQFF,TGCGCCAGCAGTGAGACTAGCGGGGACAATGAGCAGTTCTTC
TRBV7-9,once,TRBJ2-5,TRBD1,CASSPTGGEETQYF,TGTGCCAGCAGCCCTACAGGGGGCGAAGAGACCCAGTACTTC
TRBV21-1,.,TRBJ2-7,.,CASSKWEGPISYEQYF,TGTGCCAGCAGCAAATGGGAGGGGCCCATCTCCTACGAGCAGTACTTC
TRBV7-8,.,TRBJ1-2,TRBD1,CASSQTGYGYTF,TGTGCCAGCAGCCAGACAGGGTATGGCTACACCTTC
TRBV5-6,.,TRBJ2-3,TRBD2,CASSHAAGGPVGTDTQYF,TGTGCCAGCAGCCATGCAGCGGGGGGGCCGGTGGGTACAGATACGCAGTATTTT
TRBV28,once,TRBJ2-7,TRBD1,CASHGTGGYEQYF,TGTGCCAGCCATGGGACAGGAGGCTACGAGCAGTACTTC
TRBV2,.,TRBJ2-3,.,CASSPGSPTDTQYF,TGTGCCAGCAGCCCCGGGTCTCCCACAGATACGCAGTATTTT
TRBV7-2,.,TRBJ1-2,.,CASSLAPGLPSRGYTF,TGTGCCAGCAGCTTAGCCCCGGGACTCCCGAGCCGAGGCTACACCTTC
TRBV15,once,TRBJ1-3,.,CATSRAVAGGNTIYF,TGTGCCACCAGCAGAGCCGTGGCAGGGGGAAACACCATATATTTT
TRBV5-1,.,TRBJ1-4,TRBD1,CASSPGQTNEKLFF,TGCGCCAGCAGCCCGGGACAGACTAATGAAAAACTGTTTTTT
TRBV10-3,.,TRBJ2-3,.,CAISESRSGFPSTDTQYF,TGTGCCATCAGTGAGTCGAGGAGCGGGTTTCCTAGCACAGATACGCAGTATTTT
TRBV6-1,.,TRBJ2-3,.,CASSVGTDTQYF,TGTGCCAGCAGCGTCGGGACAGATACGCAGTATTTT
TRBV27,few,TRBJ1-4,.,CASSSATNEKLFF,TGTGCCAGCTCCTCGGCAACTAATGAAAAACTGTTTTTT
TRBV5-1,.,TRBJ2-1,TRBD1,CASSAGGTYNEQFF,TGCGCCAGCAGCGCAGGGGGTACCTACAATGAGCAGTTCTTC
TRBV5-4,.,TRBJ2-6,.,CASSPAPSSGANVLTF,TGTGCCAGCAGCCCCGCCCCGAGCTCTGGGGCCAACGTCCTGACTTTC
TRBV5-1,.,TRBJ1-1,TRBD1,CASSQQGAPSNTEAFF,TGCGCCAGCAGCCAGCAGGGGGCCCCATCGAACACTGAAGCTTTCTTT
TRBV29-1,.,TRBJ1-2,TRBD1,CSALDRGNYGYTF,TGCAGCGCCTTGGACAGGGGAAACTATGGCTACACCTTC
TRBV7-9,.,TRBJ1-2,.,CASSFQQGPGYTF,TGTGCCAGCAGCTTCCAACAGGGACCTGGCTACACCTTC
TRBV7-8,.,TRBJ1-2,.,CASSSRDTSYGYTF,TGTGCCAGCAGCAGCCGGGACACCTCCTATGGCTACACCTTC
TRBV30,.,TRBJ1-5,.,CAWSPPGRSFDQPQHF,TGTGCCTGGAGTCCACCCGGCAGGTCATTTGATCAGCCCCAGCATTTT
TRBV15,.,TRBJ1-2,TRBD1,CATSRGTGDGYTF,TGTGCCACCAGCAGGGGGACAGGGGATGGCTACACCTTC
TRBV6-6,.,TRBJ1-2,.,CASSPQGNYGYTF,TGTGCCAGCAGCCCCCAGGGGAACTATGGCTACACCTTC
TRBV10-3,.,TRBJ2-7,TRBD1,CAISPGQGLWEQYF,TGTGCCATCAGTCCGGGACAGGGTCTTTGGGAGCAGTACTTC
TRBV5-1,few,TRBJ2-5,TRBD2,CASSFGGRTQETQYF,TGCGCCAGCAGCTTTGGCGGGAGGACCCAAGAGACCCAGTACTTC
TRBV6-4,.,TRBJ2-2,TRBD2,CASSPRGERTGELFF,TGTGCCAGCAGCCCGCGGGGGGAACGAACCGGGGAGCTGTTTTTT
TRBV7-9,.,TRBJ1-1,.,CASSLALGTGTEAFF,TGTGCCAGCAGCTTAGCGTTGGGAACAGGCACTGAAGCTTTCTTT
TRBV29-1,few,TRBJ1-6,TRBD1,CSVVTGGNSPLHF,TGCAGCGTTGTGACAGGGGGGAATTCACCCCTCCACTTT
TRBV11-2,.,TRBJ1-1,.,CASSYGGMNTEAFF,TGTGCCAGCAGCTACGGGGGTATGAACACTGAAGCTTTCTTT
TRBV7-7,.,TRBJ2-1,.,CASSSIPSGANDNEQFF,TGTGCTAGCAGCTCGATTCCCTCAGGGGCTAACGACAATGAGCAGTTCTTC
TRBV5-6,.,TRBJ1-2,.,CASSLLARSNYGYTF,TGTGCCAGCAGCCTCCTAGCCCGTTCTAACTATGGCTACACCTTC
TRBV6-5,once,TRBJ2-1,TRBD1,CASSYTGGGVYNEQFF,TGTGCCAGCAGTTATACAGGGGGCGGTGTCTACAATGAGCAGTTCTTC
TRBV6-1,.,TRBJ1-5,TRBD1,CASRAGQGGNQPQHF,TGTGCCAGCCGGGCGGGACAGGGTGGCAATCAGCCCCAGCATTTT
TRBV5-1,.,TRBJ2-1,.,CASSLEALWDNEQFF,TGCGCCAGCAGCCTCGAAGCGCTATGGGACAATGAGCAGTTCTTC
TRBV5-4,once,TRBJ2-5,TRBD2,CASSRTLGLAGGETQYF,TGTGCCAGCAGCCGAACATTGGGACTAGCGGGAGGAGAGACCCAGTACTTC
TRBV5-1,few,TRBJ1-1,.,CASSLYGESTEAFF,TGCGCCAGCAGCTTGTACGGGGAAAGCACTGAAGCTTTCTTT
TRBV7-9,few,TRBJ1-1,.,CASSYRPQGATEAFF,TGTGCCAGCAGCTACCGGCCACAGGGTGCCACTGAAGCTTTCTTT
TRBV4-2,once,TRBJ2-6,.,CASSQDAGYSGANVLTF,TGTGCCAGCAGCCAAGATGCGGGTTACTCTGGGGCCAACGTCCTGACTTTC
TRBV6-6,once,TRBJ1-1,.,CASSPGGLNTEAFF,TGTGCCAGCAGTCCTGGGGGGTTGAACACTGAAGCTTTCTTT
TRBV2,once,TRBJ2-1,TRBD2,CASSGLGTSDYNEQFF,TGTGCCAGCTCCGGCCTGGGGACTAGCGACTACAATGAGCAGTTCTTC
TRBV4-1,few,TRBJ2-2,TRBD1,CASSLRTGGLRTGTGELFF,TGCGCCAGCAGCCTACGGACAGGGGGACTTCGTACTGGGACCGGGGAGCTGTTTTTT
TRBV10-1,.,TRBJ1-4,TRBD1,CASSESRQGNEKLFF,TGCGCCAGCAGTGAGTCCCGACAGGGTAATGAAAAACTGTTTTTT
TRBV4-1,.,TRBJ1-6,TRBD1,CASSQVTGTGNSPLHF,TGCGCCAGCAGCCAAGTCACCGGGACAGGGAATTCACCCCTCCACTTT
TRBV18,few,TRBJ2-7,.,CASSLDWKGAPPGFYEQYF,TGTGCCAGCTCATTGGACTGGAAAGGCGCTCCTCCTGGCTTTTACGAGCAGTACTTC
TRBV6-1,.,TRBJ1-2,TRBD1,CASSEHHVQGANYGYTF,TGTGCCAGCAGTGAACATCACGTCCAGGGGGCCAACTATGGCTACACCTTC
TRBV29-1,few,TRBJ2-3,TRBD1,CSVEEAGGDTQYF,TGCAGCGTTGAAGAGGCAGGGGGAGATACGCAGTATTTT
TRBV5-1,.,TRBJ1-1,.,CASSLVRGVNTEAFF,TGCGCCAGCAGCTTGGTACGGGGGGTGAACACTGAAGCTTTCTTT
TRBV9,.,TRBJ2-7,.,CASSVPHRARVGEQYF,TGTGCCAGCAGCGTCCCCCACCGGGCCAGGGTCGGCGAGCAGTACTTC